The rows below give T cell receptor beta chains drawn from one sample of a study of CXCR3-negative and CXCR3-positive naive CD8 T cells. TCRdb derives one entry per CDR3 protein from the 5' RACE reads, leaving out DNA. The table for this sample gives some 67,000 distinct CDR3 sequences. The source material was naive CXCR3- CD8+ T cells from blood. Every receptor here comes from a human donor in good health. Some clones in this sample may be carry-over from other donors' samples. CDR3s include the opening cysteine and the closing phenylalanine or tryptophan. Fields, in order: V gene, J gene, CDR3 protein.

>TRBV29-1|TRBJ2-1
CSVEDPVWQFF
>TRBV19|TRBJ2-5
CATHLGAAAPPGETQNF
>TRBV5-1|TRBJ2-7
CASKGIEQGEYEQYF
>TRBV29-1|TRBJ1-1
CSVEDPTTGIGTEAFF
>TRBV9|TRBJ1-2
CASSAAGQDYGYTF
>TRBV5-6|TRBJ1-1
CASSPGVRPYTEAFF
>TRBV7-9|TRBJ2-1
CASSVPVGTRGGDEQFF
>TRBV12-3/TRBV12-4|TRBJ1-4
CASSLFPEGRQLFF
>TRBV29-1|TRBJ2-1
CSVEYFGTGPQSSYNEQFF
>TRBV28|TRBJ2-7
CASSFRGTSDYEQYF
>TRBV28|TRBJ2-3
CASSLPLGAEPRDTQYF
>TRBV7-6|TRBJ2-7
CASSLNTYEQYF
>TRBV9|TRBJ2-1
CASSHGTPPADEQFF
>TRBV20-1|TRBJ2-2
CSVLASLTGELFF
>TRBV10-3|TRBJ2-1
CAISVERRPYNEQFF
>TRBV20-1|TRBJ2-7
CSAPGGPAYEQYF
>TRBV29-1|TRBJ2-6
CSVVGGLGSGANVLTF
>TRBV12-3/TRBV12-4|TRBJ2-5
CASRSGLQETQYF
>TRBV20-1|TRBJ2-1
CSAPIAGGPDEQFF
>TRBV6-2/TRBV6-3|TRBJ2-7
CASSYPRTGGRDEQYF
>TRBV13|TRBJ2-1
CASSIRPGLDHNEQFF
>TRBV12-3/TRBV12-4|TRBJ2-7
CASSPGTGGIYEQYF
>TRBV7-9|TRBJ1-3
CASSFQGAQGNTIYF
>TRBV27|TRBJ2-3
CASYPLTGPKDTDTQYF
>TRBV28|TRBJ2-7
CASSFLRGDYEQYF
>TRBV28|TRBJ2-2
CASSLSLAVLGNTGELFF
>TRBV5-4|TRBJ1-5
CASSLEGGQPQHF
>TRBV27|TRBJ1-1
CASGSRGVNTEAFF
>TRBV7-9|TRBJ2-1
CASILAGHNEQFF
>TRBV20-1|TRBJ2-7
CSAWTGSSSYEQYF
>TRBV28|TRBJ2-7
CASSPTGASWEQYF
>TRBV7-9|TRBJ2-7
CASSSSTGSYEQYF
>TRBV2|TRBJ2-2
CASQAAPSGGNTGELFF
>TRBV20-1|TRBJ1-5
CSATSGANQPQHF
>TRBV5-1|TRBJ1-3
CASRRVRETGYSGNTIYF
>TRBV28|TRBJ1-5
CASSRPEYSNQPQHF
>TRBV18|TRBJ2-7
CASSPTGTYRGEQYF
>TRBV12-3/TRBV12-4|TRBJ1-5
CASTEYGDQPQHF
>TRBV5-6|TRBJ2-5
CASSFDRPEETQYF
>TRBV6-2/TRBV6-3|TRBJ2-3
CASSYSLEGEGPDTQYF
>TRBV12-3/TRBV12-4|TRBJ2-1
CASSMGLADWNEQFF
>TRBV6-2/TRBV6-3|TRBJ2-7
CASTSVFYEQYF
>TRBV19|TRBJ2-7
CASSISLFVYEQYF
>TRBV10-3|TRBJ2-1
CAISDAVYNEQFF
>TRBV28|TRBJ2-1
CASSRGAGGDNEQFF
>TRBV29-1|TRBJ1-1
CSVNPGTMNTEAFF
>TRBV7-6|TRBJ2-3
CASSFPLEALTDTQYF
>TRBV5-1|TRBJ2-7
CASSGSLAASYEQYF
>TRBV7-2|TRBJ1-1
CASSLDVNTEAFF
>TRBV27|TRBJ2-7
CASSLRGQAYEQYF
>TRBV7-9|TRBJ1-1
CASSPPGHLEAFF
>TRBV5-5|TRBJ2-5
CASSEGRQLEETQYF
>TRBV12-3/TRBV12-4|TRBJ1-1
CASSFRQSEAFF
>TRBV6-6|TRBJ2-2
CASSFEDRNTGELFF
>TRBV12-3/TRBV12-4|TRBJ2-7
CASSFPGGGSYEQYF
>TRBV3-1|TRBJ1-6
CASSQTGGNSPLHF
>TRBV27|TRBJ1-6
CASRFSVRDRVSPLHF
>TRBV4-3|TRBJ1-5
CASSQDRANPYQPQHF
>TRBV12-3/TRBV12-4|TRBJ2-3
CASSYPGQDHTDTQYF
>TRBV30|TRBJ1-5
CAWRGQGNQPQHF